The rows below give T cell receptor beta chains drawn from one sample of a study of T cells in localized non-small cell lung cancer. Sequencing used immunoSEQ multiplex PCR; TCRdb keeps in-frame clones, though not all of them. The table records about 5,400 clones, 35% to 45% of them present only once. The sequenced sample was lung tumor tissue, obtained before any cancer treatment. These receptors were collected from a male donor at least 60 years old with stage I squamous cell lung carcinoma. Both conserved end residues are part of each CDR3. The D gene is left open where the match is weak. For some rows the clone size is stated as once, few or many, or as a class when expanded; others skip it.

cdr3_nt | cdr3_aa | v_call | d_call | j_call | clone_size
TGTGCCAGCAGTTCAGGGGGCGCGATGAACACTGAAGCTTTCTTT | CASSSGGAMNTEAFF | TRBV28 | TRBD1 | TRBJ1-1 | medium-sized
TGTGCCAGCTCCCTGGCGGGGGGCAACCAAGAGACCCAGTACTTC | CASSLAGGNQETQYF | TRBV11-1 | TRBD2 | TRBJ2-5 | many
TGTGCCAGCAGCCAAGTTCACGGGGCGGGGGAGCAGTACTTC | CASSQVHGAGEQYF | TRBV14 | - | TRBJ2-7 | -
TGTGCCAGCACCTCAGACAGCCAACACCGGGAGCTGTTTTTT | CASTSDSQHRELFF | TRBV11-3 | - | TRBJ2-2 | medium-sized
TGTGCCAGCAGCTCCAGGTTATGGGCAGATACGCAGTATTTT | CASSSRLWADTQYF | TRBV11-3 | - | TRBJ2-3 | -
TGTGCCAGCAGTTTTTGGGACCCTCATCAGCCCCAGCATTTT | CASSFWDPHQPQHF | TRBV28 | - | TRBJ1-5 | once
TGCAGGGACCAGATAATCTACAATGAGCAGTTCTTC | CRDQIIYNEQFF | TRBV29-1 | - | TRBJ2-1 | -
TGTGCCAGCAGTTCACAGGGGGCCCCAGATACGCAGTATTTT | CASSSQGAPDTQYF | TRBV28 | TRBD1 | TRBJ2-3 | -
TGCAGCGTCCTAGACAGCTCCTATGGCTACACCTTC | CSVLDSSYGYTF | TRBV29-1 | - | TRBJ1-2 | large
TGCGCCAGCAGCTTGGCCGGGTACTATGGCTACACCTTC | CASSLAGYYGYTF | TRBV23-1 | - | TRBJ1-2 | few
TGTGCCAGTAGTATAGTGGGGCTTAGCAATCAGCCCCAGCATTTT | CASSIVGLSNQPQHF | TRBV19 | - | TRBJ1-5 | -
TGTGCCAGCAGTTACGTGGCGAACACTGAAGCTTTCTTT | CASSYVANTEAFF | TRBV6-8 | - | TRBJ1-1 | few
TGTGCCAGCAGCTTAGTTCCCGGGAGCTCCTATAATTCACCCCTCCACTTT | CASSLVPGSSYNSPLHF | TRBV11-3 | - | TRBJ1-6 | -
TGTGCCAGTACCTCTACAGGGGAGGGGATTGGCTACACCTTC | CASTSTGEGIGYTF | TRBV19 | TRBD1 | TRBJ1-2 | -
TGTGCCAGCGTCACCGGGACAGGGCATGAAAAACTGTTTTTT | CASVTGTGHEKLFF | TRBV28 | TRBD1 | TRBJ1-4 | -
TGTGCCAGCAGCGGTCCGTTTCTGTCTGGAAACACCATATATTTT | CASSGPFLSGNTIYF | TRBV11-3 | - | TRBJ1-3 | once
TGTGCCAGCAGCCCCCGGACAGGGACGAATCAGCCCCAGCATTTT | CASSPRTGTNQPQHF | TRBV8-2 | - | TRBJ1-5 | -
TGTGCCTGGAGTGGGGGAACAGGGGTTTCCTACGAGCAGTACTTC | CAWSGGTGVSYEQYF | TRBV30 | TRBD1 | TRBJ2-7 | -
TGTGCCAGCGGGGCCGGGCGGAACTCTGGAAACACCATATATTTT | CASGAGRNSGNTIYF | TRBV9 | - | TRBJ1-3 | few
TGTGCCAGTAGTATGAGACAGACCCCCATATATTTT | CASSMRQTPIYF | TRBV19 | - | TRBJ1-3 | -
TGTGCCAGCACCCCCCAGAACGTCGGAAACACCATATATTTT | CASTPQNVGNTIYF | TRBV6-8 | - | TRBJ1-3 | -
TGCACCAGCAGCCAAGAACTTAAGGGGAATTCACCCCTCCACTTT | CTSSQELKGNSPLHF | TRBV1 | - | TRBJ1-6 | -
TGTGCCAGCAGCGCCGGGACTAGCGGGCTGGGTAGCACAGATACGCAGTATTTT | CASSAGTSGLGSTDTQYF | TRBV9 | TRBD2 | TRBJ2-3 | few
TGCAGCCTAGCCGGGCAAAGAGGGGAGACCCAGTACTTC | CSLAGQRGETQYF | TRBV29-1 | - | TRBJ2-5 | -
TGTGCCAGCAGCCACACTGAGAACACTGAAGCTTTCTTT | CASSHTENTEAFF | TRBV6-8 | - | TRBJ1-1 | few
TGTGCCAGCAGCCAAGTGTTACAGCCTCTTGGGCTGTACTTC | CASSQVLQPLGLYF | TRBV14 | - | TRBJ2-7 | once
TGTGCCAGCCTCAATTGGGGCCGGAATGAAAAACTGTTTTTT | CASLNWGRNEKLFF | TRBV7-6 | - | TRBJ1-4 | -
TGTGCCTGGAGCCTGGGGACGAACACCGGGGAGCTGTTTTTT | CAWSLGTNTGELFF | TRBV30 | - | TRBJ2-2 | few
TGTGCCAGCACCGATGGCGGGAGATGGTTGGAGACCCAGTACTTC | CASTDGGRWLETQYF | TRBV28 | TRBD2 | TRBJ2-5 | once